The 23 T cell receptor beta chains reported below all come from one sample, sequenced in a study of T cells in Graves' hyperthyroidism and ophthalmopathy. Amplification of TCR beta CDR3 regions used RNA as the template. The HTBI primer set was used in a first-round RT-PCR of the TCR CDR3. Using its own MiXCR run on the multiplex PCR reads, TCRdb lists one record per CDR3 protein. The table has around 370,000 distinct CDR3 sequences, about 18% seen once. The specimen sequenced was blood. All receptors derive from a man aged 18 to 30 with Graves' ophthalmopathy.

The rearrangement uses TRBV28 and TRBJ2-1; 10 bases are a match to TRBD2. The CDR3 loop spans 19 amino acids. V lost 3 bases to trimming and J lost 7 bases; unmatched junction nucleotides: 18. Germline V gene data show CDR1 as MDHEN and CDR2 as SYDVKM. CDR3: CASSFFLLAREAGGNEQFF. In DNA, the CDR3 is TGTGCCAGCAGTTTTTTTCTTTTGGCGAGAGAAGCGGGAGGGAATGAGCAGTTCTTC.

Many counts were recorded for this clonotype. For the CDR3, the DNA is TGCAGTGTTAAGTTCGGGGGAGATACGCAGTATTTT. Translated: CSVKFGGDTQYF. The J gene is TRBJ2-3, the V gene TRBV20-1, with D possibly TRBD2 on 6 matching bases. The germline V gene has CDR1 DFQATT and CDR2 SNEGSKA (reference sequence). This CDR3 is built from 12 residues. The ends were cut back, 7 bases at V and 5 bases at J, with 13 bases in the middle.

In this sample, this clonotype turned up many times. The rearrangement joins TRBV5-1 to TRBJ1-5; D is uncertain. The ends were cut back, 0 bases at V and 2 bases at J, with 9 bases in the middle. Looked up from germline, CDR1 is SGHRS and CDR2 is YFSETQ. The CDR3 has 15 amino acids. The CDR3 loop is CASSLDGRGNQPQHF. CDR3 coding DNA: TGCGCCAGCAGCTTGGATGGGAGAGGCAATCAGCCCCAGCATTTT.

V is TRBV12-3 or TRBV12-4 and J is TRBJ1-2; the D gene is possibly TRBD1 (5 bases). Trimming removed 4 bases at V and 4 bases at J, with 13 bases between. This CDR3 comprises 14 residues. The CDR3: CASSSPGEGYGYTF. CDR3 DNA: TGTGCCAGCAGTTCGCCGGGGGAAGGCTATGGCTACACCTTC.

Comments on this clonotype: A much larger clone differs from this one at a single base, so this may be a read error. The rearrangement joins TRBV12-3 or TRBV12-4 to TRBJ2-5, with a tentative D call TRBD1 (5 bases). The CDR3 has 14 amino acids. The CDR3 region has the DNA TGTGCCAGCAGTTTCCCAGGGCGAGGAGAGGCCCAGTACTTC. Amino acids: CASSFPGRGEAQYF.

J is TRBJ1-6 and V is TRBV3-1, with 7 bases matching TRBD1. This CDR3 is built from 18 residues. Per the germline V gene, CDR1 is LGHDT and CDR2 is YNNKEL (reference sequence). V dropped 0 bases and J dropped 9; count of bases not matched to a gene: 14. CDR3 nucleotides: TGTGCCAGCAGCCAAGAATTGATGGTGGCAGGGGGAGGTTCACCCCTCCACTTT. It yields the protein CASSQELMVAGGGSPLHF. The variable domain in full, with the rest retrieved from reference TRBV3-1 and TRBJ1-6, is DTAVSQTPKYLVTQMGNDKSIKCEQNLGHDTMYWYKQDSKKFLKIMFSYNNKELIINETVPNRFSPKSPDKAHLNLHINSLELGDSAVYFCASSQELMVAGGGSPLHFGNGTRLTVT.

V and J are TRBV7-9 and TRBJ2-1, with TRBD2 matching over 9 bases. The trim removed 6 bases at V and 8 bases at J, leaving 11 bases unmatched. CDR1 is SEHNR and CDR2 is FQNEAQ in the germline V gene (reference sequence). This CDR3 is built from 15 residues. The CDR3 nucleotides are TGTGCCAGCAGTCGGGACTCTAGCGGGAACCATGAGCAGTTCTTC. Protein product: CASSRDSSGNHEQFF.

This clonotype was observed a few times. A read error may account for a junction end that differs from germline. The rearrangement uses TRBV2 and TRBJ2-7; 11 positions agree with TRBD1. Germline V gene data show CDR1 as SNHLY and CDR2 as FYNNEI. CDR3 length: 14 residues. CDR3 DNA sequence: TGTGCCAGCAGTGAAAGGACAGGGGGCTACGAGCAATACTTC. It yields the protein CASSERTGGYEQYF.

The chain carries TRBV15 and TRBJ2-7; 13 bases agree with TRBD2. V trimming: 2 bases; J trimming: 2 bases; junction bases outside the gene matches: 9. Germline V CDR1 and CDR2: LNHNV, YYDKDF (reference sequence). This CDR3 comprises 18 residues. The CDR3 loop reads CATSRSPGTSGDPYEQYF. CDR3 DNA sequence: TGTGCCACCAGCAGAAGTCCCGGGACTAGCGGGGACCCCTACGAGCAGTACTTC.

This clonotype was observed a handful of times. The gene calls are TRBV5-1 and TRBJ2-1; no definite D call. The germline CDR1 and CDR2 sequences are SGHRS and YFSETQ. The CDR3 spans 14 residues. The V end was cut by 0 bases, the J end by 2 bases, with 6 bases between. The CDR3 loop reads CASSLDSTYNEQFF. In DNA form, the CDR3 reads TGCGCCAGCAGCTTGGACAGTACCTACAATGAGCAGTTCTTC.

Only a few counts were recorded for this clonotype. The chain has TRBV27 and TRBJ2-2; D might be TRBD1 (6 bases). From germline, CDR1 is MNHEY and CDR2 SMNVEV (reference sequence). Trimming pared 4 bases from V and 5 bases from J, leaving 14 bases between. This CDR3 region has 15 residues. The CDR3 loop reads CASSWLAGVTGELFF. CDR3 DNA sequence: TGTGCCAGCAGTTGGTTGGCAGGGGTTACCGGGGAGCTGTTTTTT.

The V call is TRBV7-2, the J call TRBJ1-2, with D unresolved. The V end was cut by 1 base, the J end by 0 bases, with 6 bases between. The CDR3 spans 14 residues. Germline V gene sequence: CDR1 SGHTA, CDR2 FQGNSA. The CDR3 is CASSLGIANYGYTF. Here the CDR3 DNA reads TGTGCCAGCAGCTTAGGGATCGCTAACTATGGCTACACCTTC. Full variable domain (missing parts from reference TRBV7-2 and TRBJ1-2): GAGVSQSPSNKVTEKGKDVELRCDPISGHTALYWYRQSLGQGLEFLIYFQGNSAPDKSGLPSDRFSAERTGGSVSTLTIQRTQQEDSAVYLCASSLGIANYGYTFGSGTRLTVV.

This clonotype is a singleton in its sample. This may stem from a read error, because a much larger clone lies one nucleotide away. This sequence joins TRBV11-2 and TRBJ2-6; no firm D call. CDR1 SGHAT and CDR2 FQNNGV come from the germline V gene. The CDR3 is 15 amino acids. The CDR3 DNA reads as TGTACCAGCAGCTTACAAGGAACTGGGGCCAACGTCCTGACTTTC. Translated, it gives CTSSLQGTGANVLTF.

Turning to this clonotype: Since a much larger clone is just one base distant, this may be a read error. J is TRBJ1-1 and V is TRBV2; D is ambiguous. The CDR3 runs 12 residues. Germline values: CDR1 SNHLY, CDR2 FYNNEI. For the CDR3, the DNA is TGTGCCAGCGGGGTAGGGAACTCTGAAGCTTTCTTT. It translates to CASGVGNSEAFF.

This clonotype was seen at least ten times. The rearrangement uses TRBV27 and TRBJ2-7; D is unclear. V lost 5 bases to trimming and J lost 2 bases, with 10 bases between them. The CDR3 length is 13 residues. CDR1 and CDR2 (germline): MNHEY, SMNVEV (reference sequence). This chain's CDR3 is CASSLRPAYEQYF. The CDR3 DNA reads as TGTGCCAGCAGTCTCAGGCCCGCCTACGAGCAGTACTTC.

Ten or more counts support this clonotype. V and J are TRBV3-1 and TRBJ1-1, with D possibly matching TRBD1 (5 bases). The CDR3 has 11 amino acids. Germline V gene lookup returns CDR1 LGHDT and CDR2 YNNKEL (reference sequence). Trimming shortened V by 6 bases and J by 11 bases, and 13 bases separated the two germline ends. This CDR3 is CASREGLEAFF. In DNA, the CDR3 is TGTGCCAGCAGAGAGGGACTGGAGGCTTTCTTT.

The CDR3 protein is CASSQLQGPNEKLFF. CDR3 coding DNA: TGTGCCAGCAGCCAACTACAGGGGCCCAATGAAAAACTGTTTTTT. The V and J genes are TRBV3-1 and TRBJ1-4, with 7 bases identical to TRBD1. The CDR3 loop spans 15 amino acids. With 2 bases clipped from V and 5 bases from J, the junction kept 5 bases outside the gene matches. Germline CDR1 is LGHDT and CDR2 is YNNKEL (reference sequence).

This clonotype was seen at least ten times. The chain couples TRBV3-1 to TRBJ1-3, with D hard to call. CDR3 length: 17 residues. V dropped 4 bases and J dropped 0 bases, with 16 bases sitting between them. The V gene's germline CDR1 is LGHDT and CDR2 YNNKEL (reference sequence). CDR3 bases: TGTGCCAGCAGCCCCCGACCGCCCGGGATCTCTGGAAACACCATATATTTT. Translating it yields CASSPRPPGISGNTIYF.

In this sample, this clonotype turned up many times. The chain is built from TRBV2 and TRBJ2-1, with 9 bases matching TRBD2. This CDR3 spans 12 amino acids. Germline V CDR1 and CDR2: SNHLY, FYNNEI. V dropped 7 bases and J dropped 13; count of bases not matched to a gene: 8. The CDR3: CASKQAGGLQFF. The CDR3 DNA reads TGTGCCAGCAAGCAAGCGGGGGGCCTCCAGTTCTTC.

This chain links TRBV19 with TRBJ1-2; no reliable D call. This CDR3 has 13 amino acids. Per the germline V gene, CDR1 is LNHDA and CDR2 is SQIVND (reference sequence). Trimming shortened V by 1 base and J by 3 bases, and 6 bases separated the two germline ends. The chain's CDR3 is CASSIGPDYGYTF. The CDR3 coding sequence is TGTGCCAGTAGTATAGGCCCAGACTATGGCTACACCTTC.

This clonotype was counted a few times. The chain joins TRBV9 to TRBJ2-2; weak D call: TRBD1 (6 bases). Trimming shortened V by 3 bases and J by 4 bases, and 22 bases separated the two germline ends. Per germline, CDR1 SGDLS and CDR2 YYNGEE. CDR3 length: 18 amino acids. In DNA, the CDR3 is TGTGCCAGCAGCGCCAGCGTCCGGGACAAGGCCAGCACCGGGGAGCTGTTTTTT. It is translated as CASSASVRDKASTGELFF.

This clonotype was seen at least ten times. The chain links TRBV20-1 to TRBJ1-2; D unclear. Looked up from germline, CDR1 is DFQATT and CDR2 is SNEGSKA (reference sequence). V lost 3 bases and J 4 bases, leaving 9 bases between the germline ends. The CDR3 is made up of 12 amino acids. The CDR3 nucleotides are TGCAGTGCTAGGGGTGGGAGCTATGGCTACACCTTC. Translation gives CSARGGSYGYTF.

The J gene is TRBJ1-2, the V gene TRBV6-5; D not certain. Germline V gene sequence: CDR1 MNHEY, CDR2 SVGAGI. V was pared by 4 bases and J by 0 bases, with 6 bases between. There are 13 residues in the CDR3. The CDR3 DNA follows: TGTGCCAGCAGTTTGAACCCTAACTATGGCTACACCTTC. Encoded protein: CASSLNPNYGYTF.